This entry features one TCR beta chain sequence. Germline trimming cut 6 bases from V and 3 bases from J; bases unmatched to any gene: 4. CDR3 length: 12 amino acids. CDR1 GTSNPN and CDR2 SVGIG come from the germline V gene (reference sequence). These data come from a study of blood T cell repertoires in COVID-19. Study at large: COVID-19 samples, acute and convalescent, were from the United States, Italy and Spain.

Source study methods: Reference gene primer amplification gave estimated nucleated cell counts. Clones were read by immunoSEQ multiplex PCR, and TCRdb kept only the in-frame ones, dropping some. D and trimming were read from the DNA, whereas the V and J calls and clone size are those reported in that table. The sample consists of some 150,000 clones, approximately 90% of them appearing once. This chain connects TRBV30 to TRBJ2-5, with 7 bases fitting TRBD2. The receptor was isolated from a woman aged 40 to 49 with acute or convalescent COVID-19. Input material: peripheral blood. CDR3 coding DNA: TGTGCCTGTTCAGCGGGGAAAGAGACCCAGTACTTC. This codes for CACSAGKETQYF.